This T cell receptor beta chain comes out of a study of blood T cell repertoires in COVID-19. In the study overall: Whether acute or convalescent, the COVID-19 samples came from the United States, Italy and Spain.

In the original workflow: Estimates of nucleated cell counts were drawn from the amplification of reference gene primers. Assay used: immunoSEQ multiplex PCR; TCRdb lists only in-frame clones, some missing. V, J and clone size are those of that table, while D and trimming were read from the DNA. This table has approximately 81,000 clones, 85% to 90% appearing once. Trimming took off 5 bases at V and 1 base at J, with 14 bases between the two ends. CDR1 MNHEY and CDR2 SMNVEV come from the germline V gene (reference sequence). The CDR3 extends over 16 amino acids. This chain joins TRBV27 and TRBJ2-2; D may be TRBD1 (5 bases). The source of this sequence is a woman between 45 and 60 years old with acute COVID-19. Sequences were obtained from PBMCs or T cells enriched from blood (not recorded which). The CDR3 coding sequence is TGTGCCAGCAGTCCATATGGACAATGGAACACCGGGGAGCTGTTTTTT. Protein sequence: CASSPYGQWNTGELFF.